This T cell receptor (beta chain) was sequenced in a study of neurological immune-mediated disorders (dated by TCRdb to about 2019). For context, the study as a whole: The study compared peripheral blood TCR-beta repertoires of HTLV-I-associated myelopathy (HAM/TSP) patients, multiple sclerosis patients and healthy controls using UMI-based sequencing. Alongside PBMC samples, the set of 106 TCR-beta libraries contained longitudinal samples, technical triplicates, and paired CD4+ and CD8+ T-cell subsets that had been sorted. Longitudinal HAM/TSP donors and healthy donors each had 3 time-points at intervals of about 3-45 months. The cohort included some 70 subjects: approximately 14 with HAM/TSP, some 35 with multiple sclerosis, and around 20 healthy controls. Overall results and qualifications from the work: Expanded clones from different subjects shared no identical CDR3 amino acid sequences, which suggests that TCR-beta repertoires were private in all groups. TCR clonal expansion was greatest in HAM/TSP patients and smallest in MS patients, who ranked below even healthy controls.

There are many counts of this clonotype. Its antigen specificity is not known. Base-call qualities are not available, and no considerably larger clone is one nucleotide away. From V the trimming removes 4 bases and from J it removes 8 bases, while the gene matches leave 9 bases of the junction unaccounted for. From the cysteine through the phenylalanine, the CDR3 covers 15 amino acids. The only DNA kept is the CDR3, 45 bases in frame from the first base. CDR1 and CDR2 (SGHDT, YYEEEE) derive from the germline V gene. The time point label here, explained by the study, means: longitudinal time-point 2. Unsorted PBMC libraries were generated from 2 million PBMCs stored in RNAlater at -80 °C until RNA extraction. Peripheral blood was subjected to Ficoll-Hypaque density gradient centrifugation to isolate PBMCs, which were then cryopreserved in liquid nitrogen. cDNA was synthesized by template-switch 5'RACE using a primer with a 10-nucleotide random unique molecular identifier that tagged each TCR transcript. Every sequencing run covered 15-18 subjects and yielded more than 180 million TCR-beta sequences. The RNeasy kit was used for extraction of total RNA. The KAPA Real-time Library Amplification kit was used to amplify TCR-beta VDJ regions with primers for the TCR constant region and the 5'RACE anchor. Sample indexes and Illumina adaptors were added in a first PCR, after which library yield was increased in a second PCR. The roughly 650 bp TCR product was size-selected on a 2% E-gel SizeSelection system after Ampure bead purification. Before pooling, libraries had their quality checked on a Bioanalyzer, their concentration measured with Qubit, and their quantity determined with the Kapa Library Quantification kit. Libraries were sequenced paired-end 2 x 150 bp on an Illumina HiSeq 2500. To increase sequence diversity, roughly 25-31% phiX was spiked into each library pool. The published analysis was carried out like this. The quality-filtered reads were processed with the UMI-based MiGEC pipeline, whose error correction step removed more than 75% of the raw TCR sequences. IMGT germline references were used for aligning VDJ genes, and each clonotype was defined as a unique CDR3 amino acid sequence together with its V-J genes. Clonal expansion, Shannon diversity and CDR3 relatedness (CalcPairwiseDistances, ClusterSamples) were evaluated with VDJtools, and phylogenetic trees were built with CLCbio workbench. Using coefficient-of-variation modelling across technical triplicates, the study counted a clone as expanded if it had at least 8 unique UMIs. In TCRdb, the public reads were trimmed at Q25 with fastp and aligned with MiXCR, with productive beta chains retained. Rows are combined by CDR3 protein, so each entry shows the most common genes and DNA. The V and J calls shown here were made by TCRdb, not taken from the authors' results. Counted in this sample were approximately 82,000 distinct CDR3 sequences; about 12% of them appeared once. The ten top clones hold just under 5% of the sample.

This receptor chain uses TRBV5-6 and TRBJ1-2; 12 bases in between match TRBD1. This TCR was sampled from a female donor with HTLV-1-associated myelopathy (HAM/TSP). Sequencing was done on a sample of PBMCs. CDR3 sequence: CASSLPGQGALGYTF. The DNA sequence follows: TGTGCCAGCAGCCTGCCGGGACAGGGGGCTCTCGGCTACACCTTC.